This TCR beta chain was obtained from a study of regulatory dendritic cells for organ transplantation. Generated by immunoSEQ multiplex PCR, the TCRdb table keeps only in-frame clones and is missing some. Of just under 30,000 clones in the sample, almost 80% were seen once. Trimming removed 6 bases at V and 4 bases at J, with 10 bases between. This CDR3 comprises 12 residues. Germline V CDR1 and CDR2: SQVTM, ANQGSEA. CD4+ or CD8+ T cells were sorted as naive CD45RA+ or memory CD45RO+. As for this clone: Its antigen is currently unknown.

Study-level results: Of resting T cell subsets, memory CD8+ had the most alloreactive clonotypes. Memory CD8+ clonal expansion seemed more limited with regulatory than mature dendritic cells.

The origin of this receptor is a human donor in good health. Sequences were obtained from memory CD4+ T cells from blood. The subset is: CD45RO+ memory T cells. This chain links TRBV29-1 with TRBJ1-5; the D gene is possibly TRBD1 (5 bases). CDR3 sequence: CSVGAENQPQHF. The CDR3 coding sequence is TGCAGCGTCGGGGCAGAGAATCAGCCCCAGCATTTT.